This T cell receptor (gamma chain) was captured by sequencing in a study of gamma-delta T cells after stem cell transplantation. Judged by abundance, this clone is medium-sized. The same CDR3 arises from other DNA sequences in this sample as well. TCRdb re-called clones from the RT-PCR reads using CATT. The table records roughly 3,700 gamma-chain clones, about 5.3% of them present only once. The specimen sequenced was gamma-delta T cells. The clonotype was recovered from a human donor. It is not recorded whose cells these are; they may come from a transplant donor.

CDR3 residues: CALWEVLQELGKKIKVF. CDR3 DNA sequence: TGTGCCTTGTGGGAGGTATTGCAAGAGTTGGGCAAAAAAATCAAGGTATTT. The rearrangement links TRGV9 to TRGJP. CDR1 and CDR2 (germline): GITISATS, ISYDGTV (reference sequence). The CDR3 spans 17 residues. J gave up 3 bases and V 1 base, and 3 bases lay outside the gene matches.